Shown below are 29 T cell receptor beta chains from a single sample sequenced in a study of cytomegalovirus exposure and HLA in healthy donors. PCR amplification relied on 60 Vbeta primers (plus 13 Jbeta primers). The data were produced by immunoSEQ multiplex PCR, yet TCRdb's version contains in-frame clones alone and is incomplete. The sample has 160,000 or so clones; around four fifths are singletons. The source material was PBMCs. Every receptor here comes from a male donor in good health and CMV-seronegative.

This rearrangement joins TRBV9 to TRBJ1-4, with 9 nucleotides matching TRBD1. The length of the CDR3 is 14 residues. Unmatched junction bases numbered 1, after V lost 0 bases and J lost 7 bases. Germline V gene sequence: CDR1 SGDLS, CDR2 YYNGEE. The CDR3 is CASSVGQGGEKLFF. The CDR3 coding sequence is TGTGCCAGCAGCGTAGGACAGGGGGGTGAAAAACTGTTTTTT.

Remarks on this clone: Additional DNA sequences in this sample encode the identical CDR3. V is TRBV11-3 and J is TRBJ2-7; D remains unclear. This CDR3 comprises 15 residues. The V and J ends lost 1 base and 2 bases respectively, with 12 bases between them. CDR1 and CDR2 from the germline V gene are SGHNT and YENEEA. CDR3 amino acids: CASSLAPFTPYEQYF. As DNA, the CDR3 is TGTGCCAGCAGCTTAGCCCCTTTTACACCCTACGAGCAGTACTTC. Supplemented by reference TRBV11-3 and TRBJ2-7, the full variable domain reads EAGVVQSPRYKIIEKKQPVAFWCNPISGHNTLYWYLQNLGQGPELLIRYENEEAVDDSQLPKDRFSAERLKGVDSTLKIQPAELGDSAVYLCASSLAPFTPYEQYFGPGTRLTVT.

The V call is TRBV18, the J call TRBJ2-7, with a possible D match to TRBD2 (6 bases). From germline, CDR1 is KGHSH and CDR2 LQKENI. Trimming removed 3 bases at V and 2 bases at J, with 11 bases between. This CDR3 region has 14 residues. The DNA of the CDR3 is TGTGCCAGCTCACCGGGCGGGATCCCCTACGAGCAGTACTTC. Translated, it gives CASSPGGIPYEQYF. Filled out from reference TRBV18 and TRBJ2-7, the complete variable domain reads NAGVMQNPRHLVRRRGQEARLRCSPMKGHSHVYWYRQLPEEGLKFMVYLQKENIIDESGMPKERFSAEFPKEGPSILRIQQVVRGDSAAYFCASSPGGIPYEQYFGPGTRLTVT.

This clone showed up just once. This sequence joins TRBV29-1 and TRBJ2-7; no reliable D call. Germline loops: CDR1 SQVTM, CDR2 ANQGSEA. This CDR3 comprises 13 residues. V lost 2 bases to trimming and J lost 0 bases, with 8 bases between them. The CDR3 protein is CSVENTYSYEQYF. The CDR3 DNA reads TGCAGCGTTGAAAACACATACTCCTACGAGCAGTACTTC.

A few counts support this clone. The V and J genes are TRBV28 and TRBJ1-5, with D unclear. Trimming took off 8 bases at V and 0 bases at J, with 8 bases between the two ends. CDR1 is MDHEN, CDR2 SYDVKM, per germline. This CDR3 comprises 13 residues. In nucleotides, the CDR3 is TGTGCCAGCGATCTACTTAGCAATCAGCCCCAGCATTTT. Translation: CASDLLSNQPQHF.

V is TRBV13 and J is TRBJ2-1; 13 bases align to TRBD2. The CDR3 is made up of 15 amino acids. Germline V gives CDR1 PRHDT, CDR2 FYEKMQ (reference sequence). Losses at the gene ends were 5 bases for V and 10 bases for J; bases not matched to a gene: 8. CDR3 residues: CASSLTSGRAGEQFF. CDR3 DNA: TGTGCCAGCAGCCTTACTAGCGGGAGGGCTGGCGAGCAGTTCTTC.

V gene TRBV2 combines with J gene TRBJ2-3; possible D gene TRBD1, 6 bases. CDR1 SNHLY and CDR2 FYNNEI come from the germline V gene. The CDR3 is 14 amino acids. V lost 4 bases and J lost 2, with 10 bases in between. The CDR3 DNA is TGTGCCAGCAGTGTACAGGGTTACACAGATACGCAGTATTTT. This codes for CASSVQGYTDTQYF.

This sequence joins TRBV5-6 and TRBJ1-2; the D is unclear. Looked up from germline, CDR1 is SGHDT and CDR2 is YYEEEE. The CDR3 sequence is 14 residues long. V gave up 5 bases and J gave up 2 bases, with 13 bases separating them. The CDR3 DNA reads TGTGCCAGCAGGCCCCCACAAGTCAACTATGGCTACACCTTC. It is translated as CASRPPQVNYGYTF.

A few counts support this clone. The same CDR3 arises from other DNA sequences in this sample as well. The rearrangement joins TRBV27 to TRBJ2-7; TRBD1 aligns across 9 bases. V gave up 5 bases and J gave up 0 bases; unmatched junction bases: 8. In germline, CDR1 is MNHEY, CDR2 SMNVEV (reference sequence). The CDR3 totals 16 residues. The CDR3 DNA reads TGTGCCAGCAGTCCAGGGACAGGGAAGAGCTCCTACGAGCAGTACTTC. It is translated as CASSPGTGKSSYEQYF.

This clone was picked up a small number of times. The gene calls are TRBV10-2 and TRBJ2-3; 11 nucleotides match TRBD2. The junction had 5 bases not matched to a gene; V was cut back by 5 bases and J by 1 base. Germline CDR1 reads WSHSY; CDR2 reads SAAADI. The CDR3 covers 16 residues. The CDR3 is CASSLAGGGGTDTQYF. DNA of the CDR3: TGCGCCAGCAGTCTAGCGGGGGGAGGCGGCACAGATACGCAGTATTTT.

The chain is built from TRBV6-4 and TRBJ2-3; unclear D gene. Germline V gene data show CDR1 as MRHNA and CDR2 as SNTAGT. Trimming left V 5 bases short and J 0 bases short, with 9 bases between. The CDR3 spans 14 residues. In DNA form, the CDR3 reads TGTGCCAGCAGTCTTGATACTAGCACAGATACGCAGTATTTT. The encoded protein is CASSLDTSTDTQYF.

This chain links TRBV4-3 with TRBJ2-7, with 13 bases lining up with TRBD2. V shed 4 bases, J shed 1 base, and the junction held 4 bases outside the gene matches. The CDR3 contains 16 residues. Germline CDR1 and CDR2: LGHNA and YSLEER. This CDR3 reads CASSPTSGRTSYEQYF. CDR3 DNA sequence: TGCGCCAGCAGCCCGACTAGCGGGAGGACATCCTACGAGCAGTACTTC.

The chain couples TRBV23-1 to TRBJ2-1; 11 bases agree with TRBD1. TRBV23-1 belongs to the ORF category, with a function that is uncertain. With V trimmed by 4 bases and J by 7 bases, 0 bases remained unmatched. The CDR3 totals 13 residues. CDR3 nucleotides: TGCGCCAGCAGTCGGGACAGGGGGAATGAGCAGTTCTTC. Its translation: CASSRDRGNEQFF.

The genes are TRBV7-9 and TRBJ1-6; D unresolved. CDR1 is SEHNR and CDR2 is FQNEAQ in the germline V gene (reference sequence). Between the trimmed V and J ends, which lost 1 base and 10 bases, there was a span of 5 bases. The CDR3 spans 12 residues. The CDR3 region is CASSLDSSPLHF. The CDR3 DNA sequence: TGTGCCAGCAGCTTAGACAGCTCACCCCTCCACTTT.

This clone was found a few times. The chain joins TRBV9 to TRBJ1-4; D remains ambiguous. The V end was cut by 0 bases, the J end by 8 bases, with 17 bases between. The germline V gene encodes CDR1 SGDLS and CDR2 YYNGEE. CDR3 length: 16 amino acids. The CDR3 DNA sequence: TGTGCCAGCAGCGTAGGGGCCTGGGAGGAAACGGAAAAACTGTTTTTT. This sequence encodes CASSVGAWEETEKLFF.

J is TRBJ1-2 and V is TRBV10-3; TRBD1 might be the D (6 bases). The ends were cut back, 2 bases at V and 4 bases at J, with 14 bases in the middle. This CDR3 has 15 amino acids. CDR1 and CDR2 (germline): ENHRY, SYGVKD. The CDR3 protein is CAISETRDTGYGYTF. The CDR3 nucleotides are TGTGCCATCAGTGAGACCCGGGACACGGGCTATGGCTACACCTTC.

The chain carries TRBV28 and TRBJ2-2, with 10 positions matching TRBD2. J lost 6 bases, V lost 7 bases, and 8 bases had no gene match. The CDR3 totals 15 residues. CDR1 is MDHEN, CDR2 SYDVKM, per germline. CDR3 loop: CASTPSGRKAGELFF. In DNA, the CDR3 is TGTGCCAGCACTCCTAGCGGGAGAAAAGCCGGGGAGCTGTTTTTT.

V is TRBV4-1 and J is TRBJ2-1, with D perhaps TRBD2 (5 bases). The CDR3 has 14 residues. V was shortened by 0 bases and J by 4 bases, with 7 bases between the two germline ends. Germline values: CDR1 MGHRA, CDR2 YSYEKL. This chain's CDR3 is CASSQDGEYNEQFF. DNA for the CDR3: TGCGCCAGCAGCCAAGACGGGGAATACAATGAGCAGTTCTTC.

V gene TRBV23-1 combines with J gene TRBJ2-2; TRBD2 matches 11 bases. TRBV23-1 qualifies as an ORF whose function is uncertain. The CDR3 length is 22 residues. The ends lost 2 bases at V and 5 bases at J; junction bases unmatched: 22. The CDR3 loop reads CASSQMIGQGIAGGPRTGELFF. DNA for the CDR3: TGCGCCAGCAGTCAAATGATCGGACAGGGGATAGCGGGAGGGCCTCGTACCGGGGAGCTGTTTTTT.

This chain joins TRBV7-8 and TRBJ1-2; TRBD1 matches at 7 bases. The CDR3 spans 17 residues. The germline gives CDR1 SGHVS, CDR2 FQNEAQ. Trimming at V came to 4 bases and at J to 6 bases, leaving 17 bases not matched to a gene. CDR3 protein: CASSSRGSGTPVHGYTF. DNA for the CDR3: TGTGCCAGCAGCTCCAGGGGGTCGGGGACACCTGTCCATGGCTACACCTTC. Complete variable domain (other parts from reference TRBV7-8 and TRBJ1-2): GAGVSQSPRYKVAKRGQDVALRCDPISGHVSLFWYQQALGQGPEFLTYFQNEAQLDKSGLPSDRFFAERPEGSVSTLKIQRTQQEDSAVYLCASSSRGSGTPVHGYTFGSGTRLTVV.

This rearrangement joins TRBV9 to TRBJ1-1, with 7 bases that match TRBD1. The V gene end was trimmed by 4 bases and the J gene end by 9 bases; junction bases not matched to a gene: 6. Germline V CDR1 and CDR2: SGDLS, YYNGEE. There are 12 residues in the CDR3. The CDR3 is CASSPGGQKAFF. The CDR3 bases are TGTGCCAGCAGCCCAGGGGGACAAAAAGCTTTCTTT.

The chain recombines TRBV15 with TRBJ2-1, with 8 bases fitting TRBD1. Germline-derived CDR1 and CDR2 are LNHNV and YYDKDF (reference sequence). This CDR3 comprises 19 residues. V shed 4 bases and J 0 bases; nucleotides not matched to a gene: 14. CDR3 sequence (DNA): TGTGCCACCAGCACCGGTTCAGGGGGCGCACTGAGCTCCTACAATGAGCAGTTCTTC. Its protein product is CATSTGSGGALSSYNEQFF.

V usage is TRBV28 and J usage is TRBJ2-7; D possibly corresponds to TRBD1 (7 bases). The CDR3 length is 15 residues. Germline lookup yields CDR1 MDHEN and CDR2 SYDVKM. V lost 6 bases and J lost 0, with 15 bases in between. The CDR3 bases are TGTGCCAGCAGGGGGCCAGGGGGGAGCTCCTACGAGCAGTACTTC. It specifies CASRGPGGSSYEQYF.

This CDR3 is CASTLSGRDEQYF. The CDR3 coding sequence is TGTGCCAGCACCCTTAGCGGGAGAGACGAGCAGTACTTC. The gene calls are TRBV28 and TRBJ2-7, with 9 bases matching TRBD2. Germline assignment: CDR1 MDHEN and CDR2 SYDVKM. The junction had 6 bases not matched to a gene; V was cut back by 7 bases and J by 5 bases. CDR3 length: 13 residues.

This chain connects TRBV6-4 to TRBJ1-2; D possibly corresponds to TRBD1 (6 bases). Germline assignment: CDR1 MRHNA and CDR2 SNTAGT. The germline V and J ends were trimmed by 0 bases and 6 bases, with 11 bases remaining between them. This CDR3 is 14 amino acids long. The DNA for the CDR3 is TGTGCCAGCAGTGACTCGGGGGGGCTCAATGGCTACACCTTC. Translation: CASSDSGGLNGYTF.

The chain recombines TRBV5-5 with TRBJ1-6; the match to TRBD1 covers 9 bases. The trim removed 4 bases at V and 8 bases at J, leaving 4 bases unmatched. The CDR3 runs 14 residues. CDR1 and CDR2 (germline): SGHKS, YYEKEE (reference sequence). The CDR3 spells CASSTGQGYSPLHF. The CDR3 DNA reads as TGTGCCAGCAGCACCGGACAGGGGTATTCACCCCTCCACTTT.

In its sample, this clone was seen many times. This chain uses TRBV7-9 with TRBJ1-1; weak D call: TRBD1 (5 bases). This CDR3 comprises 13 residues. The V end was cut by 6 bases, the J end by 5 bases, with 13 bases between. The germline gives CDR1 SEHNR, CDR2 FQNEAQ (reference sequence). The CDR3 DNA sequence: TGTGCCAGCAGTTTACCAGGGAGGACTGAAGCTTTCTTT. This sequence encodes CASSLPGRTEAFF.

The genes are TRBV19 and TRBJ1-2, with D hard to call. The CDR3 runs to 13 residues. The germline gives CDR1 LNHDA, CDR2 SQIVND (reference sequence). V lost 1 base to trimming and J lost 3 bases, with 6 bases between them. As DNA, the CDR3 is TGTGCCAGTAGTATAGGTCAGTACTATGGCTACACCTTC. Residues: CASSIGQYYGYTF.

The CDR3 protein is CASRGGNQPQHF. The CDR3 DNA reads TGTGCCAGCAGAGGCGGGAATCAGCCCCAGCATTTT. V and J are TRBV28 and TRBJ1-5; D not certain. The CDR3 contains 12 residues. Germline CDR1 MDHEN, CDR2 SYDVKM. Trimming stripped 6 bases from V and 4 bases from J, with 7 bases between. The variable domain in full, with the rest retrieved from reference TRBV28 and TRBJ1-5, is DVKVTQSSRYLVKRTGEKVFLECVQDMDHENMFWYRQDPGLGLRLIYFSYDVKMKEKGDIPEGYSVSREKKERFSLILESASTNQTSMYLCASRGGNQPQHFGDGTRLSIL.